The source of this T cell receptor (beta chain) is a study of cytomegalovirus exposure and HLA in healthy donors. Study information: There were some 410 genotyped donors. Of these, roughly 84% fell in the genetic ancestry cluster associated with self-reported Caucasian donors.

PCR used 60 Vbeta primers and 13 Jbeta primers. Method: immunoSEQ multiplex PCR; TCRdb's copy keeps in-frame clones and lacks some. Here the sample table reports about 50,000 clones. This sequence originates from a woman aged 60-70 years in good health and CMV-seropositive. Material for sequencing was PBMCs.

CDR3 coding DNA: TGTGCCAGCAGCTTGGGAGACTGGGAGAACGAGCAGTACTTC. Protein sequence: CASSLGDWENEQYF. V and J are TRBV5-6 and TRBJ2-7, with D possibly being TRBD2 (5 bases). The CDR3 totals 14 residues. V dropped 0 bases and J dropped 5 bases, with 12 bases sitting between them. The germline V gene has CDR1 SGHDT and CDR2 YYEEEE.